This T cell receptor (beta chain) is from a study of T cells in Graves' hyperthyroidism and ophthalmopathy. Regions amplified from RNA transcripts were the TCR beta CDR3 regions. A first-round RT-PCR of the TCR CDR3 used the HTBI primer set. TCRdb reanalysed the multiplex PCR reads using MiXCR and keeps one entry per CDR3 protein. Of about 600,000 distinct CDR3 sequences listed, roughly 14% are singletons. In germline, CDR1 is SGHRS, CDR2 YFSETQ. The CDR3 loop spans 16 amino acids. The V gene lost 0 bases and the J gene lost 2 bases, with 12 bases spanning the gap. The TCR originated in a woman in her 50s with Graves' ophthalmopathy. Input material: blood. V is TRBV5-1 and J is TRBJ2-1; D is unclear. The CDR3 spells CASSLASAETYNEQFF. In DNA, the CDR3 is TGCGCCAGCAGCTTGGCCAGTGCGGAGACCTACAATGAGCAGTTCTTC.